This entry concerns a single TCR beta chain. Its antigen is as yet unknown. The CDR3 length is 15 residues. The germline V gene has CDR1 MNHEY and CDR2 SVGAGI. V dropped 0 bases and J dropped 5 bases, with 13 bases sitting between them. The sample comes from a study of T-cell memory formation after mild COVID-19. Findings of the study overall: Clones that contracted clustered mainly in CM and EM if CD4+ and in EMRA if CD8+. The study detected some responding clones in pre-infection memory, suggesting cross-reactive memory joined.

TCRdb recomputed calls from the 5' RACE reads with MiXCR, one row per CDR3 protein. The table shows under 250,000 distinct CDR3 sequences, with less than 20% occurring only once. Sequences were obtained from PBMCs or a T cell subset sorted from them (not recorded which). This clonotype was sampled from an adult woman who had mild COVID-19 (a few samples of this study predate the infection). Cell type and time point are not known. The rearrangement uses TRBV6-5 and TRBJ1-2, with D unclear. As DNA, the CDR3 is TGTGCCAGCAGTTACTCTCGCACAGAAATATATGGCTACACCTTC. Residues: CASSYSRTEIYGYTF.